Listed here are 26 T cell receptor beta chains from one sample, sequenced in a study of spatial heterogeneity in lung cancer. TCRdb re-derived calls from the 5' RACE reads in MiXCR, one entry per CDR3 protein. This table has 3,000 to 4,000 distinct CDR3 sequences, under 6.5% appearing once. Described time point: sample taken at primary tumor resection. These receptors' targets are unknown. Study-level points and caveats: Counts of expanded intratumoral alpha and beta TCRs tracked tumor mutation counts.

Sequences were derived from lung tumor tissue, sampled at surgery. These receptors were taken from a male donor with early-stage non-small cell lung cancer.

The chain has TRBV19 and TRBJ1-1; no clear D. This CDR3 has 13 residues. Germline V gene data show CDR1 as LNHDA and CDR2 as SQIVND (reference sequence). The CDR3 nucleotides are TGTGCACGATGGAGCAGGTCCCCCACTGAAGCTTTCTTT. Protein sequence: CARWSRSPTEAFF.

By its share, this clonotype is medium-sized (0.01 to 0.1%). V and J are TRBV2 and TRBJ2-1; D ambiguous. This CDR3 spans 13 amino acids. Germline V CDR1 and CDR2: SNHLY, FYNNEI. V gave up 4 bases and J gave up 6 bases, with 10 bases separating them. CDR3 in amino acids: CASSAEITNEQFF. The CDR3 DNA reads as TGTGCCAGCAGTGCCGAAATTACCAATGAGCAGTTCTTC.

This clonotype showed up many times. V usage is TRBV4-1 and J usage is TRBJ2-6; D is perhaps TRBD1 (5 bases). The V end was cut by 2 bases, the J end by 2 bases, with 7 bases between. The CDR3 is 15 residues long. Germline CDR1 and CDR2: MGHRA and YSYEKL. CDR3: CASSQTGTGANVLTF. DNA of the CDR3: TGCGCCAGCAGCCAAACAGGAACTGGGGCCAACGTCCTGACTTTC.

By share, this clonotype counts as medium-sized. A single base separates this from a much larger clone, so it may be a read error. In DNA, the CDR3 is TGTGCCAGCAGCCGGGGACCGGAAAACACCATATATTTT. As protein: CASSRGPENTIYF. The chain has TRBV27 and TRBJ1-3; D is perhaps TRBD1 (5 bases). Trimming took 6 bases from V and 6 from J, leaving 12 bases between them. This CDR3 is 13 amino acids long. Germline V gives CDR1 MNHEY, CDR2 SMNVEV (reference sequence).

This clonotype was detected ten times or more. This rearrangement joins TRBV11-2 to TRBJ2-2; D ambiguous. This CDR3 is 15 amino acids long. Looked up from germline, CDR1 is SGHAT and CDR2 is FQNNGV. V dropped 5 bases and J dropped 0 bases, with 10 bases sitting between them. The CDR3 sequence: CASSPQATNTGELFF. CDR3 nucleotides: TGTGCCAGCAGCCCCCAGGCAACGAACACCGGGGAGCTGTTTTTT.

This clonotype was recorded at least ten times. J is TRBJ2-5 and V is TRBV5-1; unclear D gene. This CDR3 comprises 11 residues. The germline CDR1 and CDR2 sequences are SGHRS and YFSETQ. Trimming cost V 1 base and J 3 bases, with 1 base left between them. CDR3 residues: CASSLKETQYF. As DNA, the CDR3 is TGCGCCAGCAGCTTGAAAGAGACCCAGTACTTC.

This clonotype is labeled as medium-sized (0.01 to 0.1%). The rearrangement links TRBV27 to TRBJ2-7; 11 bases agree with TRBD1. With V trimmed by 4 bases and J by 0 bases, 5 bases remained unmatched. Germline CDR1 is MNHEY and CDR2 is SMNVEV (reference sequence). CDR3 length: 16 residues. For the CDR3, the DNA is TGTGCCAGCAGTTCCCCGGGGACAGGGGGCTCCTACGAGCAGTACTTC. As protein: CASSSPGTGGSYEQYF.

This clonotype was seen repeatedly, ten times or more. The chain links TRBV5-1 to TRBJ2-2; 8 nucleotides match TRBD1. The CDR3 consists of 15 residues. J gave up 4 bases and V 4 bases, and 6 bases lay outside the gene matches. CDR1 and CDR2 (germline): SGHRS, YFSETQ. This chain's CDR3 is CASSLDRDSTGELFF. CDR3 bases: TGCGCCAGCAGCCTGGACAGGGACAGCACCGGGGAGCTGTTTTTT.

By its share, this clonotype is medium-sized. The rearrangement joins TRBV7-2 to TRBJ2-6; the match to TRBD1 covers 9 bases. Germline CDR1 reads SGHTA; CDR2 reads FQGNSA. The CDR3 length is 16 residues. The V segment lost 5 bases and the J segment 4 bases; nucleotides outside the gene matches: 6. The CDR3: CASSAGQGLGANVLTF. The DNA for the CDR3 is TGTGCCAGCAGCGCCGGACAGGGGCTAGGGGCCAACGTCCTGACTTTC. The entire variable domain, with the rest obtained from reference TRBV7-2 and TRBJ2-6, is as follows: GAGVSQSPSNKVTEKGKDVELRCDPISGHTALYWYRQSLGQGLEFLIYFQGNSAPDKSGLPSDRFSAERTGGSVSTLTIQRTQQEDSAVYLCASSAGQGLGANVLTFGAGSRLTVL.

This clonotype was observed many times. The chain combines TRBV12-3 or TRBV12-4 with TRBJ2-1, with 13 bases matching TRBD2. The CDR3 runs 15 residues. V trimming: 5 bases; J trimming: 7 bases; junction bases outside the gene matches: 5. The CDR3 protein is CASSLGLAGENEQFF. The CDR3 DNA is TGTGCCAGCAGTCTCGGACTAGCGGGAGAGAATGAGCAGTTCTTC.

This clonotype is deemed medium-sized (0.01 to 0.1%). This CDR3 reads CASIWGGNYGYTF. The DNA of the CDR3 is TGTGCCAGCATCTGGGGTGGTAACTATGGCTACACCTTC. The rearrangement uses TRBV9 and TRBJ1-2, with D hard to call. Germline values: CDR1 SGDLS, CDR2 YYNGEE. V gave up 6 bases and J gave up 1 base, with 10 bases separating them. The CDR3 has 13 amino acids. The full variable domain, rest sourced from reference TRBV9 and TRBJ1-2, is DSGVTQTPKHLITATGQRVTLRCSPRSGDLSVYWYQQSLDQGLQFLIQYYNGEERAKGNILERFSAQQFPDLHSELNLSSLELGDSALYFCASIWGGNYGYTFGSGTRLTVV.

This clonotype was seen at least ten times. CDR3 coding DNA: TGTGCCAGCAGCCGTCTGGGATCCTACGAGCAGTACTTC. Translating gives CASSRLGSYEQYF. This chain uses TRBV5-8 with TRBJ2-7; D is unclear. V was trimmed by 4 bases and J by 1 base, leaving 9 bases between them. Germline V CDR1 and CDR2: SGHTS, YDEGEE. The CDR3 length is 13 residues.

This clonotype is deemed medium-sized. The chain joins TRBV29-1 to TRBJ2-7; 7 bases align to TRBD2. The CDR3 spans 12 residues. Per the germline V gene, CDR1 is SQVTM and CDR2 is ANQGSEA. With 6 bases clipped from V and 7 bases from J, the junction kept 9 bases outside the gene matches. CDR3 sequence: CSVAGEYGEQYF. The CDR3 region has the DNA TGCAGCGTCGCGGGGGAGTACGGGGAGCAGTACTTC.

By share of the sample, this clonotype is medium-sized. The rearrangement joins TRBV19 to TRBJ2-3; TRBD1 is a possible D gene (5 bases). The CDR3 is 12 amino acids. V was cut by 4 bases and J by 6 bases, with 8 bases left in between. Germline V gene data show CDR1 as LNHDA and CDR2 as SQIVND (reference sequence). For the CDR3, the DNA is TGTGCCAGTAGTACCCGACAGGATACGCAGTATTTT. Translation gives CASSTRQDTQYF.

By sample share, this clonotype is medium-sized. The chain links TRBV28 to TRBJ2-7, with 7 nucleotides matching TRBD1. V lost 2 bases, J lost 6 bases, and 7 bases stayed unmatched. Germline CDR1 reads MDHEN; CDR2 reads SYDVKM. The CDR3 runs to 14 residues. The CDR3 loop reads CASSLQPGGIEQYF. The DNA for the CDR3 is TGTGCCAGCAGTTTACAACCAGGGGGTATCGAGCAGTACTTC.

This clonotype is judged medium-sized. The chain joins TRBV3-1 to TRBJ1-1; D call uncertain. The CDR3 contains 14 residues. V was pared by 0 bases and J by 4 bases, with 9 bases between. Germline V gene data show CDR1 as LGHDT and CDR2 as YNNKEL (reference sequence). This CDR3 reads CASSQEGLVTEAFF. DNA for the CDR3: TGTGCCAGCAGCCAAGAAGGGTTAGTCACTGAAGCTTTCTTT.

This clonotype was observed many times. This rearrangement joins TRBV3-1 to TRBJ2-2, with a weak D call TRBD2 (6 bases). The V gene's germline CDR1 is LGHDT and CDR2 YNNKEL (reference sequence). V lost 3 bases to trimming and J lost 6 bases, with 11 bases between them. This CDR3 comprises 14 residues. The CDR3 DNA reads as TGTGCCAGCAGCCACCCGGGGGAATCCGGGGAGCTGTTTTTT. Translation: CASSHPGESGELFF.

By its share, this clonotype is medium-sized (0.01 to 0.1%). The chain has TRBV29-1 and TRBJ1-5; 8 positions agree with TRBD1. This CDR3 is built from 12 residues. From germline, CDR1 is SQVTM and CDR2 ANQGSEA. V gave up 4 bases and J gave up 7 bases; unmatched junction bases: 3. The CDR3 region is CSVGQGRQPQHF. The DNA for the CDR3 is TGCAGCGTTGGACAGGGGCGACAGCCCCAGCATTTT.

Relative to its sample, this clonotype is medium-sized. The rearrangement uses TRBV7-9 and TRBJ1-1, with D perhaps TRBD1 (5 bases). Between the trimmed V and J ends, which lost 5 bases and 4 bases, there was a span of 11 bases. Germline V gives CDR1 SEHNR, CDR2 FQNEAQ (reference sequence). This CDR3 is 13 amino acids long. In nucleotides, the CDR3 is TGTGCCAGCAGCCAAGCGGGGGGCACTGAAGCTTTCTTT. Amino acid sequence: CASSQAGGTEAFF.

In its sample, this clonotype ranks as medium-sized. The J gene is TRBJ1-1, the V gene TRBV11-3; D gene uncertain. The CDR3 sequence is 13 residues long. V lost 0 bases and J lost 0, with 2 bases in between. From germline, CDR1 is SGHNT and CDR2 YENEEA. The CDR3 loop reads CASSLDVNTEAFF. The CDR3 coding sequence is TGTGCCAGCAGCTTAGATGTGAACACTGAAGCTTTCTTT. Full variable domain (missing parts from reference TRBV11-3 and TRBJ1-1): EAGVVQSPRYKIIEKKQPVAFWCNPISGHNTLYWYLQNLGQGPELLIRYENEEAVDDSQLPKDRFSAERLKGVDSTLKIQPAELGDSAVYLCASSLDVNTEAFFGQGTRLTVV.

By its share, this clonotype is medium-sized. The gene calls are TRBV5-1 and TRBJ2-1; 7 bases line up with TRBD2. Germline CDR1 SGHRS, CDR2 YFSETQ. Unmatched junction bases numbered 10, after V lost 7 bases and J lost 15 bases. The CDR3 totals 11 residues. The CDR3 loop is CASGHGGMAFF. The DNA of the CDR3 is TGCGCCAGCGGCCACGGGGGGATGGCGTTCTTC.

This clonotype is medium-sized in the sample. The CDR3 loop reads CASSRLAKNIQYF. CDR3 coding DNA: TGCGCCAGCAGTCGACTAGCCAAAAACATTCAGTACTTC. The chain links TRBV23-1 to TRBJ2-4; unclear D gene. TRBV23-1 carries the ORF label, with uncertain function. V shed 4 bases and J shed 0 bases, with 4 bases lying between them. The CDR3 runs to 13 residues.

This clonotype is deemed large. This chain connects TRBV5-1 to TRBJ2-7, with 12 bases that match TRBD2. V was clipped by 4 bases and J by 0 bases; unmatched bases: 2. CDR1 is SGHRS and CDR2 is YFSETQ in the germline V gene. The CDR3 totals 15 residues. CDR3 amino acids: CASSMGLAGSYEQYF. CDR3 nucleotides: TGCGCCAGCAGCATGGGACTAGCGGGCTCCTACGAGCAGTACTTC.

In this sample, this clonotype turned up many times. The V gene is TRBV30, the J gene TRBJ2-7, with D uncertain. CDR3 length: 13 amino acids. Germline assignment: CDR1 GTSNPN and CDR2 SVGIG (reference sequence). Trimming pared 0 bases from V and 9 bases from J, leaving 15 bases between. In nucleotides, the CDR3 is TGTGCCTGGAGTGTATTCGGCGGAGCAGGGCAGTACTTC. Amino acid sequence: CAWSVFGGAGQYF.

This clonotype is labeled medium-sized. The V call is TRBV6-1, the J call TRBJ2-1; 9 bases fit TRBD1. CDR3 length: 15 amino acids. The germline gives CDR1 MNHNS, CDR2 SASEGT. The J segment lost 6 bases and the V segment lost 5 bases, leaving 8 bases of the junction unmatched. The CDR3 reads CASSPWDRVANEQFF. CDR3 in DNA: TGTGCCAGCAGTCCTTGGGACAGGGTCGCCAATGAGCAGTTCTTC.

This clonotype is termed medium-sized. CDR3 residues: CASSHEPRGYTDTQYF. CDR3 sequence (DNA): TGTGCCAGCAGCCACGAACCAAGGGGGTACACAGATACGCAGTATTTT. The chain recombines TRBV4-2 with TRBJ2-3, with D maybe TRBD1 (6 bases). CDR3 size: 16 residues. Germline CDR1 LGHNA, CDR2 YNFKEQ. The V and J ends lost 3 bases and 2 bases respectively, with 15 bases between them.